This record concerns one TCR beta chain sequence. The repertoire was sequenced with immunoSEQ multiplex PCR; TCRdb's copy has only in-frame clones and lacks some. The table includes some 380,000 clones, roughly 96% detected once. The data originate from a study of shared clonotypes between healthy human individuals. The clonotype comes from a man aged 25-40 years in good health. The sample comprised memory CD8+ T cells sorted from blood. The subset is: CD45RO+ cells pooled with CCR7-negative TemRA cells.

CDR3 loop: CASSPPRGQGDNEQFF. CDR3 coding DNA: TGTGCCAGTAGCCCCCCTCGGGGACAGGGGGACAATGAGCAGTTCTTC. The chain joins TRBV19 to TRBJ2-1; 11 bases fit TRBD1. V shed 6 bases, J shed 5 bases, and the junction held 9 bases outside the gene matches. This CDR3 spans 16 amino acids. The germline V gene encodes CDR1 LNHDA and CDR2 SQIVND (reference sequence).